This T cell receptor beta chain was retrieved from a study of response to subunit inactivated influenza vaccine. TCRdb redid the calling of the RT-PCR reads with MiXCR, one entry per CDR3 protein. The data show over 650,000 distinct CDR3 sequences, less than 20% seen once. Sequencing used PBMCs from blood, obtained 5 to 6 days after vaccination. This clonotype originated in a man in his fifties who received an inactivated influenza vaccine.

The DNA for the CDR3 is TGTGCCAGCAGTTACGTAACCCCGGGACAGGGTGACGAGCAGTACTTC. Amino acids: CASSYVTPGQGDEQYF. V and J are TRBV6-5 and TRBJ2-7; TRBD1 aligns across 9 bases. V shed 2 bases, J shed 5 bases, and the junction held 10 bases outside the gene matches. The CDR3 totals 16 residues. From germline, CDR1 is MNHEY and CDR2 SVGAGI.